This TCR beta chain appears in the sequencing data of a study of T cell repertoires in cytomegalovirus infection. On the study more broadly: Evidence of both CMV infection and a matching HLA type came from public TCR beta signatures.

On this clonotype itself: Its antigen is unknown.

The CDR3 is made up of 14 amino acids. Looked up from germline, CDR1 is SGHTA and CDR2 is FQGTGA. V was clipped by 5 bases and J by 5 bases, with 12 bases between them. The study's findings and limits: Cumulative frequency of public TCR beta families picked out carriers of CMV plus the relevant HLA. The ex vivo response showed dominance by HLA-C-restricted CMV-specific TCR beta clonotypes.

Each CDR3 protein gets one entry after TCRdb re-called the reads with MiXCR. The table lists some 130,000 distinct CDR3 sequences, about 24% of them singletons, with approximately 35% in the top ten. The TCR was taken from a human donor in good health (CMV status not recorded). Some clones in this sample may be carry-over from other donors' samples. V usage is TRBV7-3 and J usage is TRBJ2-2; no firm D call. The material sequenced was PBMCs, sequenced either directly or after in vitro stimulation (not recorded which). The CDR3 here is CASSPPGRTGELFF. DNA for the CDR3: TGTGCCAGCAGCCCCCCTGGGCGGACCGGGGAGCTGTTTTTT.